This T cell receptor (beta chain) comes out of a study of blood T cell repertoires in COVID-19. The method was immunoSEQ multiplex PCR; TCRdb's version includes in-frame clones alone and lacks a portion of them. The sample has 220,000 or so clones, roughly 90% seen once. Each participant's cohort was designated according to participant-reported clinical history. A PCR-confirmed or clinician-diagnosed COVID-19 case had contacted exposed participants within 2 weeks of entry. Germline CDR1 LNHNV, CDR2 YYDKDF (reference sequence). The CDR3 has 15 residues. V was clipped by 3 bases and J by 2 bases; unmatched bases: 5.

Source material: PBMCs or T cells enriched from blood (not recorded which). The receptor comes from a man younger than 45 who had been exposed to COVID-19. The chain employs TRBV15 and TRBJ2-5, with 8 bases matching TRBD2. CDR3 DNA: TGTGCCACCAGCAGGGCGGCGGGGGGACAAGAGACCCAGTACTTC. Translating it yields CATSRAAGGQETQYF.